This T cell receptor (beta chain) was documented in a study of blood T cell repertoires in COVID-19. V was pared by 11 bases and J by 1 base, with 4 bases of the junction left unmatched. This CDR3 has 15 residues. In germline, CDR1 is LGHDT, CDR2 YNNKEL (reference sequence). The assay was immunoSEQ multiplex PCR, and TCRdb's table has in-frame clones only and misses some. Here the sample spans roughly 250,000 clones, 88% being singletons. The sample taken for sequencing was PBMCs or T cells enriched from blood (not recorded which). The TCR sequence derives from a woman between 35 and 50 years old with acute COVID-19. The chain is built from TRBV3-1 (or the pseudogene TRBV3-2) and TRBJ2-6; 11 positions match TRBD1. The CDR3: CAARDRGSGANVLTF. CDR3 nucleotide sequence: TGTGCCGCGCGGGACAGGGGGTCTGGGGCCAACGTCCTGACTTTC.